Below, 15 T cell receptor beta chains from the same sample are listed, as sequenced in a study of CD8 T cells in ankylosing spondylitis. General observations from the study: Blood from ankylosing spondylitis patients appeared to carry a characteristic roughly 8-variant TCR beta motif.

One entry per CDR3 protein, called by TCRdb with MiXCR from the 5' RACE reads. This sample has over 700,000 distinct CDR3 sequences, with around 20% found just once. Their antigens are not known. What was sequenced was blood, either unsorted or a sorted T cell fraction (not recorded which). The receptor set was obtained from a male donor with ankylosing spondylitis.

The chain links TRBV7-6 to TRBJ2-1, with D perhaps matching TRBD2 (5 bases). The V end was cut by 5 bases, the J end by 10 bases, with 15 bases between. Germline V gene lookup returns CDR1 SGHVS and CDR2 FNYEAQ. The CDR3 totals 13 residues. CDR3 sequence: CASSAASYSEQFF. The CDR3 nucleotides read TGTGCCAGCAGCGCCGCTAGCTATAGCGAGCAGTTCTTC.

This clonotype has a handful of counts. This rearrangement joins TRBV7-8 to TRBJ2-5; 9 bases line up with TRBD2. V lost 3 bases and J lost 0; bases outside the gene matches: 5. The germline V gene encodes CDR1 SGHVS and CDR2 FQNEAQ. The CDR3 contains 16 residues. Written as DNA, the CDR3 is TGTGCCAGCAGCTTTTTTAGCGGGGGAAACCAAGAGACCCAGTACTTC. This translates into CASSFFSGGNQETQYF.

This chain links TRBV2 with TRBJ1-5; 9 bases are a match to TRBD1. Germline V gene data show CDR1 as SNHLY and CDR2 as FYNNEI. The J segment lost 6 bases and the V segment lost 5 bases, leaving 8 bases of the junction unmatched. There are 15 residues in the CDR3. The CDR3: CASSLSTGGVQPQHF. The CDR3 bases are TGTGCCAGCAGTCTATCGACAGGGGGGGTTCAGCCCCAGCATTTT.

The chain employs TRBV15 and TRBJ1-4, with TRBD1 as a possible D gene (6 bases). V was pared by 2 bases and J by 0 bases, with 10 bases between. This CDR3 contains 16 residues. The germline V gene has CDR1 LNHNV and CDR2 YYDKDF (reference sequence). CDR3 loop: CATSRPTGTTNEKLFF. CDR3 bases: TGTGCCACCAGCAGACCTACAGGGACAACTAATGAAAAACTGTTTTTT. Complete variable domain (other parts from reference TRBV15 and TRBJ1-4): DAMVIQNPRYQVTQFGKPVTLSCSQTLNHNVMYWYQQKSSQAPKLLFHYYDKDFNNEADTPDNFQSRRPNTSFCFLDIRSPGLGDTAMYLCATSRPTGTTNEKLFFGSGTQLSVL.

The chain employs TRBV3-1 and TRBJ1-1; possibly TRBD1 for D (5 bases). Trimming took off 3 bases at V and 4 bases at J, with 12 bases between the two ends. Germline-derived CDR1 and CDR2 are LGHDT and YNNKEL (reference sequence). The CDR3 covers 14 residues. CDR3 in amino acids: CASSQGGSGTEAFF. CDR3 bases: TGTGCCAGCAGCCAGGGGGGTTCGGGCACTGAAGCTTTCTTT.

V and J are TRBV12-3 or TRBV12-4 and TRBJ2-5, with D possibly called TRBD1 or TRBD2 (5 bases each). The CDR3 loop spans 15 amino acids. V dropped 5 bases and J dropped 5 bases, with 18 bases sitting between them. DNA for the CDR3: TGTGCCAGCAGTCTCAGCGTCGGGGCTTGGGAGACCCAGTACTTC. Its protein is CASSLSVGAWETQYF.

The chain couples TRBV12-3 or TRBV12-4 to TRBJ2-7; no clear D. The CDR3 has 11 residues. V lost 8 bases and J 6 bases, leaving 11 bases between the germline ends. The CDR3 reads CASGRQSEQYF. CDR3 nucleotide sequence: TGTGCCAGCGGTCGACAATCCGAGCAGTACTTC.

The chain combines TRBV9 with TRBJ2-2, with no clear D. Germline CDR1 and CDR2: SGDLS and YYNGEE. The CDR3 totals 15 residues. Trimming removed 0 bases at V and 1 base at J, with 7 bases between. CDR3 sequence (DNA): TGTGCCAGCAGCGTAGTTCCAGGGAACACCGGGGAGCTGTTTTTT. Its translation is CASSVVPGNTGELFF.

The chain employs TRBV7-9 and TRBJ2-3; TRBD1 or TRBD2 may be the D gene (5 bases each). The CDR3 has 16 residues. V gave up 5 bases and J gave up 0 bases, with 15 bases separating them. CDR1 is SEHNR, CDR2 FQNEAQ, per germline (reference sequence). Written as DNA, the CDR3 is TGTGCCAGCAGCGTACTAGTGGGGCTTAGCACAGATACGCAGTATTTT. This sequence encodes CASSVLVGLSTDTQYF.

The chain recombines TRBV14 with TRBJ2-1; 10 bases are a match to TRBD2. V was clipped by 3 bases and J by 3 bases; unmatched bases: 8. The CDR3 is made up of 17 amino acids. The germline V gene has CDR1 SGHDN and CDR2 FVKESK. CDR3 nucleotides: TGTGCCAGCAGCCAGCCTTGGACTAGCGGAGTCTACAATGAGCAGTTCTTC. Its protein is CASSQPWTSGVYNEQFF.

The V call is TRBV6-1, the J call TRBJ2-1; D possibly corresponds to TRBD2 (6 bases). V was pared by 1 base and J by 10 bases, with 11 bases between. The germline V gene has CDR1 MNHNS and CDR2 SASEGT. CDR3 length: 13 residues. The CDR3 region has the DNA TGTGCCAGCAGTGAAGGGGGGGTCGAGGAGCAGTTCTTC. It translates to CASSEGGVEEQFF.

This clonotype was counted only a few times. The CDR3 loop is CSARDPDSSSYEQYF. CDR3 coding DNA: TGCAGTGCTAGAGATCCCGACAGCTCCTCCTACGAGCAGTACTTC. The rearrangement uses TRBV20-1 and TRBJ2-7; D perhaps matches TRBD1 (5 bases). The CDR3 spans 15 residues. Germline loops: CDR1 DFQATT, CDR2 SNEGSKA (reference sequence). Between the trimmed V and J ends, which lost 0 bases and 0 bases, there was a span of 12 bases.

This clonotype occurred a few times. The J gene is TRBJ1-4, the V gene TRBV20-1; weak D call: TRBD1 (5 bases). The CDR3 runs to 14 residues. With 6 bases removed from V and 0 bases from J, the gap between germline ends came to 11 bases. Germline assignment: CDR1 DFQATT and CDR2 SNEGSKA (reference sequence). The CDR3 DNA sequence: TGCAGTGCGAGGACACGTGCAACTAATGAAAAACTGTTTTTT. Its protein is CSARTRATNEKLFF.

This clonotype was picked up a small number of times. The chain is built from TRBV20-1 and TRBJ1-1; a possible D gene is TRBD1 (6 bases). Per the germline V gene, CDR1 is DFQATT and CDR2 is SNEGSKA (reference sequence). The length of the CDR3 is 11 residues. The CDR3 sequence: CSPPGDTEAFF. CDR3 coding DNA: TGCAGCCCCCCAGGGGACACTGAAGCTTTCTTT.

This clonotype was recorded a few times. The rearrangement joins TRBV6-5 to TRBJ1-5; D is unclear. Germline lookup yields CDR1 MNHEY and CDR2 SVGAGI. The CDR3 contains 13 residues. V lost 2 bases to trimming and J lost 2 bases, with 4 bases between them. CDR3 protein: CASSYAGNQPQHF. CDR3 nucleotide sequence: TGTGCCAGCAGTTACGCGGGCAATCAGCCCCAGCATTTT.